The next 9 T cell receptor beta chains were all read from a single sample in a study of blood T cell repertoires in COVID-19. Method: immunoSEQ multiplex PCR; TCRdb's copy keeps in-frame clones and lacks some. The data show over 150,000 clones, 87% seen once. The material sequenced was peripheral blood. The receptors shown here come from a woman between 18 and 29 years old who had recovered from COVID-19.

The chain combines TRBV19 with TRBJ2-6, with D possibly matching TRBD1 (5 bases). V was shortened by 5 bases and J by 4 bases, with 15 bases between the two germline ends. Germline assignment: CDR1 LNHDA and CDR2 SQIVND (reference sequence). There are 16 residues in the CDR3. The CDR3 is CASSAPQGGGANVLTF. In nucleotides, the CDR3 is TGTGCCAGTAGTGCCCCTCAGGGCGGCGGGGCCAACGTCCTGACTTTC.

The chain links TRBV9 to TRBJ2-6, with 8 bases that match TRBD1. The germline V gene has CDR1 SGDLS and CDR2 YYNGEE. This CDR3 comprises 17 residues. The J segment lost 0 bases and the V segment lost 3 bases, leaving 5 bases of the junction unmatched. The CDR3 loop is CASSGTGQSSGANVLTF. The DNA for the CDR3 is TGTGCCAGCAGCGGGACAGGGCAATCCTCTGGGGCCAACGTCCTGACTTTC.

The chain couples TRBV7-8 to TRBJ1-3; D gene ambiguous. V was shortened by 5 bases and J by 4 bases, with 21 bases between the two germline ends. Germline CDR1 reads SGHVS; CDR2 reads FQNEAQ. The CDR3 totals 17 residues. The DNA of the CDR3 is TGTGCCAGCAGCCCCCAATACGGGTTCCCCCCCGGAAACACCATATATTTT. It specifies CASSPQYGFPPGNTIYF.

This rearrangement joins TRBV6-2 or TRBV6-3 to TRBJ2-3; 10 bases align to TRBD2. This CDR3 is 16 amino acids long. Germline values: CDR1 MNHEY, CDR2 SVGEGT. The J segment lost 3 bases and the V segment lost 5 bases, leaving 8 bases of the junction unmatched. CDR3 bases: TGTGCCAGCAGTCGAATAGCGGGAGGCGGAACAGATACGCAGTATTTT. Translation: CASSRIAGGGTDTQYF.

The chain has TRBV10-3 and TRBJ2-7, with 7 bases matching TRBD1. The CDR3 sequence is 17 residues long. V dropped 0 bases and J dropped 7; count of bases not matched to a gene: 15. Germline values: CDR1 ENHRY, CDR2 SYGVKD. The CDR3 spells CAISESRGRQGIGEQYV. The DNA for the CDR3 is TGTGCCATCAGTGAGTCACGAGGACGACAGGGTATAGGAGAGCAGTACGTC.

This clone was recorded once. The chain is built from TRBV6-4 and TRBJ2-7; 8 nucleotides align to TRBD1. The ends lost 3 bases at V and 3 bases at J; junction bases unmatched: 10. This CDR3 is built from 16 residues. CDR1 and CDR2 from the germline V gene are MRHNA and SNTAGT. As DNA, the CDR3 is TGTGCCAGCAGTGAGTACCCGGACAGGGTTCTCTACGAGCAGTACTTC. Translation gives CASSEYPDRVLYEQYF.

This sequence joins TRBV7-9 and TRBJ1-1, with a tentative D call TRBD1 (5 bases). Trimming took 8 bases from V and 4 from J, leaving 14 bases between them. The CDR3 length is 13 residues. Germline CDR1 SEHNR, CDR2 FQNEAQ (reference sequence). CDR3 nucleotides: TGTGCCAGCGGTGGGGGGTTACTCACTGAAGCTTTCTTT. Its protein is CASGGGLLTEAFF.

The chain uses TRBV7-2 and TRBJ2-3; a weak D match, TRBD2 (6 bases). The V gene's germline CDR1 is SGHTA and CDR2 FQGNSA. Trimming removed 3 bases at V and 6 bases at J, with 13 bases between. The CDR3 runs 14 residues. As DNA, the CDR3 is TGTGCCAGCAGCTTGGACGGGGGAGCGGATACGCAGTATTTT. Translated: CASSLDGGADTQYF. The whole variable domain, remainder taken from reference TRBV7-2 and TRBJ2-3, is GAGVSQSPSNKVTEKGKDVELRCDPISGHTALYWYRQSLGQGLEFLIYFQGNSAPDKSGLPSDRFSAERTGGSVSTLTIQRTQQEDSAVYLCASSLDGGADTQYFGPGTRLTVL.

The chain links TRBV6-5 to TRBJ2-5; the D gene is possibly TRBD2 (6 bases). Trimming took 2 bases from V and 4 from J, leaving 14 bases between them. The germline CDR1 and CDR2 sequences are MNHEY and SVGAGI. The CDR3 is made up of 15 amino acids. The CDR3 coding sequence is TGTGCCAGCAGTTACCCGGGGCGGGACGCAGAGACCCAGTACTTC. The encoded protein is CASSYPGRDAETQYF.